The 23 T cell receptor beta chains presented below share a single source sample, sequenced in a study of T cells after yellow fever vaccination. TCRdb called the 5' RACE reads again in MiXCR, with one record for every CDR3 protein. The table lists fewer than 150,000 distinct CDR3 sequences, about 7.2% of them singletons. This specimen consisted of CD4+ T cells sorted from PBMCs, obtained more than 40 days after the first yellow fever vaccination. Every receptor here comes from a man aged 18 to 30 who received the YFV17D yellow fever vaccine.

This clonotype was seen more than once but under ten times. This chain uses TRBV6-1 with TRBJ2-7, with D possibly TRBD1 on 6 matching bases. With 2 bases removed from V and 4 bases from J, the gap between germline ends came to 9 bases. This CDR3 has 13 amino acids. Germline CDR1 MNHNS, CDR2 SASEGT. The CDR3 bases are TGTGCCAGCAGTGAAAGGGACACATACGAGCAGTACGTC. It specifies CASSERDTYEQYV.

This clonotype appeared many times. This chain links TRBV29-1 with TRBJ2-5; 7 bases agree with TRBD1. This CDR3 has 14 amino acids. The germline gives CDR1 SQVTM, CDR2 ANQGSEA. V trimming: 6 bases; J trimming: 2 bases; junction bases outside the gene matches: 9. The CDR3 sequence: CSVFGTESQETQYF. CDR3 bases: TGCAGCGTGTTCGGGACAGAGTCGCAAGAGACCCAGTACTTC.

In its sample, this clonotype was seen many times. The chain links TRBV7-2 to TRBJ2-7, with a weak D call TRBD2 (6 bases). Per germline, CDR1 SGHTA and CDR2 FQGNSA. V gave up 1 base and J gave up 0 bases, with 10 bases separating them. This CDR3 contains 15 residues. The CDR3 nucleotides are TGTGCCAGCAGCTTAGTTGCCGGGGGCTCCTACGAGCAGTACGTC. Protein: CASSLVAGGSYEQYV.

The CDR3 DNA sequence: TGTGCCTGGAGCGTCCGGGACAGTGACACCGGGGAGCTGTTTTTT. It is translated as CAWSVRDSDTGELFF. The chain employs TRBV30 and TRBJ2-2; 7 bases map to TRBD1. The germline V gene has CDR1 GTSNPN and CDR2 SVGIG (reference sequence). V was clipped by 3 bases and J by 3 bases; unmatched bases: 7. There are 15 residues in the CDR3.

A note on this clonotype: This may come from a read error, since a much larger clone is one base off. The V and J genes are TRBV7-2 and TRBJ2-2; maybe TRBD2 (6 bases). The germline V and J ends were trimmed by 8 bases and 5 bases, with 18 bases remaining between them. The CDR3 has 15 residues. Per germline, CDR1 SGHTA and CDR2 FQGNSA. The chain's CDR3 is CASAPGVGWTGELFF. The CDR3 nucleotides are TGTGCCAGCGCCCCGGGGGTCGGGTGGACCGGGGAGCTGTTTTTT.

About this clonotype itself: Germline is not matched at one junction end, which may reflect a read error. The chain couples TRBV11-2 to TRBJ2-2; tentative D call: TRBD2 (5 bases). Germline V gives CDR1 SGHAT, CDR2 FQNNGV. This CDR3 region has 19 residues. The CDR3 here is CASSPNPDGLRVGLGELLF. The CDR3 bases are TGTGCCAGCAGCCCAAACCCCGATGGCCTCCGAGTGGGCCTCGGGGAGCTGCTTTTT.

This clonotype has ten or more counts. The chain is built from TRBV12-3 or TRBV12-4 and TRBJ1-4; TRBD1 is a possible D gene (5 bases). The CDR3 runs 16 residues. V was clipped by 3 bases and J by 7 bases, with 18 bases between them. CDR3 loop: CASSFAAGTGGEKLFF. The CDR3 coding sequence is TGTGCCAGCAGTTTTGCAGCAGGGACTGGGGGTGAAAAACTGTTTTTT.

This clonotype showed up many times. This sequence joins TRBV10-2 and TRBJ2-3, with a possible D match to TRBD1 (5 bases). V lost 3 bases and J lost 3, with 13 bases in between. The CDR3 contains 15 residues. The germline V gene has CDR1 WSHSY and CDR2 SAAADI. DNA for the CDR3: TGCGCCAGCAGTGACTACAGGTTAAGGACAGATACGCAGTATTTT. It translates to CASSDYRLRTDTQYF.

The table lists this clonotype with a count of one. This chain uses TRBV7-9 with TRBJ2-3; D remains unclear. Germline V lookup: CDR1 SEHNR, CDR2 FQNEAQ (reference sequence). V was pared by 5 bases and J by 0 bases, with 12 bases between. This CDR3 has 15 residues. The CDR3 DNA reads as TGTGCCAGCAGCCCAGTGCGCGCTAGCACAGATACGCAGTATTTT. It encodes CASSPVRASTDTQYF.

This clonotype was seen at least ten times. The CDR3 DNA follows: TGTGCCAGCAGCTTGTATGGGGAGAACTATGGCTACACCTTC. Its protein product is CASSLYGENYGYTF. The V and J genes are TRBV5-6 and TRBJ1-2; no definite D call. The CDR3 is 14 residues long. V lost 1 base to trimming and J lost 2 bases, with 9 bases between them. Germline V gives CDR1 SGHDT, CDR2 YYEEEE.

This clonotype was picked up many times. The rearrangement uses TRBV5-5 and TRBJ2-5; D might be TRBD1 (6 bases). CDR3 length: 13 amino acids. Germline values: CDR1 SGHKS, CDR2 YYEKEE (reference sequence). Trimming took 1 base from V and 4 from J, leaving 8 bases between them. The CDR3 loop reads CASSLSGAETQYF. The CDR3 DNA sequence: TGTGCCAGCAGCTTGTCAGGGGCAGAGACCCAGTACTTC.

The sample holds a few counts of this clonotype. V and J are TRBV7-3 and TRBJ2-5; unclear D gene. The length of the CDR3 is 13 residues. Germline CDR1 SGHTA, CDR2 FQGTGA. V was clipped by 5 bases and J by 1 base, with 8 bases between them. The CDR3 bases are TGTGCCAGCAGCCCCTACCTCCAAGAGACCCAGTACTTC. Translation: CASSPYLQETQYF.

As for this clonotype: Just one base apart from a much larger clone, this may be a read error. The CDR3 here is CSVPSRVSNQPQHF. CDR3 nucleotide sequence: TGCAGTGTACCTTCGAGGGTGTCCAATCAGCCCCAGCATTTT. V usage is TRBV20-1 and J usage is TRBJ1-5, with unresolved D. Germline CDR1 DFQATT, CDR2 SNEGSKA (reference sequence). The CDR3 sequence is 14 residues long. V was shortened by 7 bases and J by 3 bases, with 16 bases between the two germline ends.

This clonotype came up many times. The conserved phenylalanine or tryptophan is not found at the CDR3 terminus, so this likely reflects a read error. No DNA is shown, since the ends of the CDR3 on it are uncertain; the CDR3 is the one TCRdb lists. CDR3 amino acids: CASSFSRERLAGGARER. The chain joins TRBV5-1 to TRBJ2-7; the tabulated D call, TRBD2, remains unverified against the DNA. A total of 17 residues make up the CDR3, ends included. The germline V gene encodes CDR1 SGHRS and CDR2 YFSETQ.

This clonotype was detected ten times or more. The V and J genes are TRBV5-1 and TRBJ2-7; TRBD1 is a possible D gene (5 bases). The CDR3 contains 15 residues. The ends were cut back, 4 bases at V and 5 bases at J, with 19 bases in the middle. CDR1 and CDR2 from the germline V gene are SGHRS and YFSETQ. CDR3 sequence: CASSLVVDPRDEQYV. In DNA, the CDR3 is TGCGCCAGCAGCCTGGTCGTGGACCCCAGGGACGAGCAGTACGTC.

Ten or more counts support this clonotype. The genes are TRBV5-1 and TRBJ1-5; D not resolved. CDR1 and CDR2 (germline): SGHRS, YFSETQ. The CDR3 totals 14 residues. Deletions cut 4 bases from V and 4 bases from J, with 12 bases between. The CDR3 spells CASSPLGGNQPQHF. CDR3 DNA sequence: TGCGCCAGCAGCCCCCTGGGCGGGAATCAGCCCCAGCATTTT.

This clonotype was found many times. V gene TRBV14 combines with J gene TRBJ1-2; D is unresolved. V lost 4 bases and J lost 0, with 15 bases in between. From germline, CDR1 is SGHDN and CDR2 FVKESK. The CDR3 is 16 amino acids. The CDR3 spells CASSPRTTGANYGYTF. CDR3 coding DNA: TGTGCCAGCAGCCCTCGAACGACCGGTGCTAACTATGGCTACACCTTC.

This clonotype showed up many times. V is TRBV5-1 and J is TRBJ1-4, with D tentatively TRBD1 (5 bases). The ends were cut back, 0 bases at V and 8 bases at J, with 14 bases in the middle. CDR1 and CDR2 from the germline V gene are SGHRS and YFSETQ. This CDR3 spans 15 amino acids. CDR3 coding DNA: TGCGCCAGCAGCTTGGTTCTTGGGACGGGGGAAAAACTGTTTTTT. This translates into CASSLVLGTGEKLFF.

This clonotype was observed at least ten times. The chain combines TRBV2 with TRBJ1-5; D is possibly TRBD1 (6 bases). The V end was cut by 5 bases, the J end by 4 bases, with 18 bases between. From germline, CDR1 is SNHLY and CDR2 FYNNEI. This CDR3 has 16 amino acids. CDR3 nucleotide sequence: TGTGCCAGCAGTTCTCCGGGGGGGCAGGCAAATCAGCCCCAGCATTTT. It is translated as CASSSPGGQANQPQHF.

The genes are TRBV7-8 and TRBJ2-3; D is perhaps TRBD1 (6 bases). The length of the CDR3 is 17 residues. The V and J ends lost 1 base and 6 bases respectively, with 20 bases between them. Germline V lookup: CDR1 SGHVS, CDR2 FQNEAQ. In DNA, the CDR3 is TGTGCCAGCAGCTTAGGAATGAAGGGGGTGGAGCGGGATACGCAGTATTTT. Its protein is CASSLGMKGVERDTQYF.

This clonotype was observed many times. The chain uses TRBV7-2 and TRBJ2-3; 8 nucleotides agree with TRBD2. The V gene's germline CDR1 is SGHTA and CDR2 FQGNSA. This CDR3 has 13 amino acids. V shed 8 bases, J shed 6 bases, and the junction held 7 bases outside the gene matches. CDR3 in amino acids: CASGGGGRDTQYF. The CDR3 region has the DNA TGTGCCAGCGGTGGCGGGGGGCGGGATACGCAGTATTTT.

The rearrangement joins TRBV18 to TRBJ2-1; D remains ambiguous. Germline CDR1 reads KGHSH; CDR2 reads LQKENI. The CDR3 is made up of 15 amino acids. With 3 bases removed from V and 0 bases from J, the gap between germline ends came to 9 bases. The CDR3 nucleotides read TGTGCCAGCTCACCGGGCCGAAGCTCCTACAATGAGCAGTTCTTC. It yields the protein CASSPGRSSYNEQFF.

This clonotype was seen repeatedly, ten times or more. This chain links TRBV7-8 with TRBJ2-3, with D unclear. The CDR3 consists of 13 residues. V lost 10 bases, J lost 0 bases, and 11 bases lay in between. Per germline, CDR1 SGHVS and CDR2 FQNEAQ. CDR3: CATNIGSTDTQYF. The CDR3 region has the DNA TGTGCCACCAACATAGGCAGCACAGATACGCAGTATTTT. Looking up the rest from reference TRBV7-8 and TRBJ2-3 gives the full variable domain: GAGVSQSPRYKVAKRGQDVALRCDPISGHVSLFWYQQALGQGPEFLTYFQNEAQLDKSGLPSDRFFAERPEGSVSTLKIQRTQQEDSAVYLCATNIGSTDTQYFGPGTRLTVL.